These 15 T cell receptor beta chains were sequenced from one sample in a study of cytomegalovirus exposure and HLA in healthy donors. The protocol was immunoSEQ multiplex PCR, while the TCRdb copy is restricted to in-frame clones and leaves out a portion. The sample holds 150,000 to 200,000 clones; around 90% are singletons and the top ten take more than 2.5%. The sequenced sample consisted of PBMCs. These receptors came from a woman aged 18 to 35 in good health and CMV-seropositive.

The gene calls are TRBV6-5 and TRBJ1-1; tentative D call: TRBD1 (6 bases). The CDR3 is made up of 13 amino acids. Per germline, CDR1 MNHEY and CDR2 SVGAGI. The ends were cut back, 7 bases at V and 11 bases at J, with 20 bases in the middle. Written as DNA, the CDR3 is TGTGCCAGCAACCCACGGGGGGCTCTTTGGGCTTTCTTT. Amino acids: CASNPRGALWAFF.

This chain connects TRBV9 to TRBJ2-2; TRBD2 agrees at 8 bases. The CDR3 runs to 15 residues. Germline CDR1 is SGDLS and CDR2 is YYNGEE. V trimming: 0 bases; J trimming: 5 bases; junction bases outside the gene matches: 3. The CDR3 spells CASSVDERETGELFF. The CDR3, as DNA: TGTGCCAGCAGCGTAGACGAGCGGGAGACCGGGGAGCTGTTTTTT. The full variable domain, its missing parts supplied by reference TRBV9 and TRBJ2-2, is DSGVTQTPKHLITATGQRVTLRCSPRSGDLSVYWYQQSLDQGLQFLIQYYNGEERAKGNILERFSAQQFPDLHSELNLSSLELGDSALYFCASSVDERETGELFFGEGSRLTVL.

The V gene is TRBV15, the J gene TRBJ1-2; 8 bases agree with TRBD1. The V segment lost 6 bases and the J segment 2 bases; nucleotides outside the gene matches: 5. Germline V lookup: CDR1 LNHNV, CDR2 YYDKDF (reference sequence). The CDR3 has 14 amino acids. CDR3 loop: CATSPGQGNYGYTF. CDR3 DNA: TGTGCCACCAGTCCAGGACAGGGCAACTATGGCTACACCTTC.

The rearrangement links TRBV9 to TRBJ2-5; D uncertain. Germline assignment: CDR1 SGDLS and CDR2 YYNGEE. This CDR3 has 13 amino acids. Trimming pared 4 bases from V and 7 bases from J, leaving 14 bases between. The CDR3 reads CASSSEASGTQYF. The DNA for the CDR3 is TGTGCCAGCAGCTCAGAGGCATCCGGGACCCAGTACTTC. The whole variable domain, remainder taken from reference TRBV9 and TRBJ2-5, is DSGVTQTPKHLITATGQRVTLRCSPRSGDLSVYWYQQSLDQGLQFLIQYYNGEERAKGNILERFSAQQFPDLHSELNLSSLELGDSALYFCASSSEASGTQYFGPGTRLLVL.

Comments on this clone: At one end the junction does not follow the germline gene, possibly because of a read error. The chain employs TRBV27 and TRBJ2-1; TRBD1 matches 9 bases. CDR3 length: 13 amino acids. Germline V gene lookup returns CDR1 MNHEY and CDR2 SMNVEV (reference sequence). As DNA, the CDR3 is TGTGCCAGCAGTTTATTCACCGGACAGGGGTTGGTCTTC. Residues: CASSLFTGQGLVF.

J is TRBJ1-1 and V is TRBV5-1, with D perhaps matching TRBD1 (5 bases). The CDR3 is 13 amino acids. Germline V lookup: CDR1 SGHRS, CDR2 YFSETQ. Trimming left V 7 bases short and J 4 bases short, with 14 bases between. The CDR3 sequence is CASGRAGSTEAFF. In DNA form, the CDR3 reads TGCGCCAGCGGCAGGGCAGGAAGCACTGAAGCTTTCTTT.

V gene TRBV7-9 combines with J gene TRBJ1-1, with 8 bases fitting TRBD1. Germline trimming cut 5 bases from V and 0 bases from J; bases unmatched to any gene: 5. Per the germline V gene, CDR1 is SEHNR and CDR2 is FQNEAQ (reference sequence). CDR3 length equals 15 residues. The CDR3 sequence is CASSPRTGMNTEAFF. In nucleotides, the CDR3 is TGTGCCAGCAGCCCCCGGACAGGGATGAACACTGAAGCTTTCTTT.

The chain's CDR3 is CASSPPTYEQYF. The CDR3 nucleotides are TGTGCCAGCTCACCACCGACATACGAGCAGTACTTC. The rearrangement links TRBV18 to TRBJ2-7; D remains unclear. From germline, CDR1 is KGHSH and CDR2 LQKENI. CDR3 size: 12 residues. Trimming removed 0 bases at V and 4 bases at J, with 4 bases between.

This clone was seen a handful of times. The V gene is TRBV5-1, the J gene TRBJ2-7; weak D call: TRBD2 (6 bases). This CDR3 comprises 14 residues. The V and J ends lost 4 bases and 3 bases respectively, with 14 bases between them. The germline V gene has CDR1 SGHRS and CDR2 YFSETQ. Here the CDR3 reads CASSGGGLNYEQYF. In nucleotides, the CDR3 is TGCGCCAGCAGCGGTGGGGGACTCAACTACGAGCAGTACTTC.

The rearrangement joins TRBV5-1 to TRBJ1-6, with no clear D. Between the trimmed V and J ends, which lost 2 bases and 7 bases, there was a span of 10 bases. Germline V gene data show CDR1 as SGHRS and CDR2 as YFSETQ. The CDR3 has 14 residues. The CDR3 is CASSFSGSNSPLHF. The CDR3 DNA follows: TGCGCCAGCAGCTTTAGCGGGAGCAATTCACCCCTCCACTTT.

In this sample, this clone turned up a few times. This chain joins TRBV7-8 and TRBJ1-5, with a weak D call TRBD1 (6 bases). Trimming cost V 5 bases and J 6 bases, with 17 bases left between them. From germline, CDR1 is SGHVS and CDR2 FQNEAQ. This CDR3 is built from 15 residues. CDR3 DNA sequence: TGTGCCAGCAGCACCCACAGGGATGGAAGTCAGCCCCAGCATTTT. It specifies CASSTHRDGSQPQHF.

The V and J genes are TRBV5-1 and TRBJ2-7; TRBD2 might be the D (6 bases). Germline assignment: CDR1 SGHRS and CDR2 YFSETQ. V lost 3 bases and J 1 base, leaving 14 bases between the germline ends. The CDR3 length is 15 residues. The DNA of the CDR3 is TGCGCCAGCAGCTGGCTTGGAGGGTTTTCCTACGAGCAGTACTTC. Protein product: CASSWLGGFSYEQYF.

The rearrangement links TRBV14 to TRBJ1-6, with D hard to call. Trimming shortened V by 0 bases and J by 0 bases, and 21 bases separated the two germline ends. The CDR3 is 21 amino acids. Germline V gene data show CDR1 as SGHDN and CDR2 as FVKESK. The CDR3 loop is CASSQDTVFGRRSSYNSPLHF. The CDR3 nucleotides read TGTGCCAGCAGCCAAGATACGGTTTTTGGGAGACGGAGCTCCTATAATTCACCCCTCCACTTT.

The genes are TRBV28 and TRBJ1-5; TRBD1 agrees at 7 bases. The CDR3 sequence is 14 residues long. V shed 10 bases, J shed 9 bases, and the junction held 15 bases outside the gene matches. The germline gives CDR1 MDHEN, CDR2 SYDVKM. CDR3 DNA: TGTGCCATTTCGACAGGGCCCACAACTTGGCCCCAGCATTTT. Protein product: CAISTGPTTWPQHF.

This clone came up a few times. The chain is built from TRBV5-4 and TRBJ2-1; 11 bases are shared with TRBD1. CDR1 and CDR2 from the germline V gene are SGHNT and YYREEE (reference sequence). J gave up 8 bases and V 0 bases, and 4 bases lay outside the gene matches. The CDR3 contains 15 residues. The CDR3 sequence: CASSLVGQGADEQFF. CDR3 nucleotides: TGTGCCAGCAGCTTGGTTGGACAGGGGGCGGATGAGCAGTTCTTC.